What follows describes a single T cell receptor (beta chain). It lacks a known antigen. No qualities accompany the bases; no much larger clone lies one base away. For sequencing of the TCRbeta CDR3 region, genomic DNA was extracted from the sorted cells. TCRbeta CDR3 regions were sequenced using the immunoSEQ Assay. This immuneACCESS table, as held by TCRdb, lists in-frame sequences with V and J called but not all clones. Of the missing ones, under half trace to an unresolved V gene in checked studies; the others have no known cause. This sample gives 45,000 to 60,000 clones in total; approximately 87% of them show up just once. The leading ten clones occupy 10% of the sample. The data were taken from a study of OX40 agonist ivuxolimab in advanced cancers. With regard to the full study: Ivuxolimab, which targeted the costimulatory receptor OX40 (CD134), was an agonistic, fully human IgG2 monoclonal antibody. The paper reports the monotherapy dose-escalation portion (N = 52 patients) of the phase I ivuxolimab trial. In the dose-escalation cohort, around 80% of patients were male, and the mean age was roughly 56 years with a range of roughly 20 to 80. Patients were allowed to have had prior anti-PD-1, anti-PD-L1 or anti-CTLA-4 therapy, and 30% to 40% of the dose-escalation patients had previously received checkpoint inhibitors. Of the approximately 53 patients in dose escalation, 19 had hepatocellular carcinoma, roughly 15 had melanoma, 9 had renal cell carcinoma and 9 had head and neck cancer. Intravenous ivuxolimab was administered to patients every 2 weeks at six dose levels: 0.01, 0.1, 0.3, 1.5, 3 and 10 mg/kg. The purpose of peripheral TCRbeta sequencing was to test whether ivuxolimab changed TCR sequence diversity and led to clonal T-cell expansion. Partial responses occurred in three dose-escalation patients, of whom one had hepatocellular carcinoma and two had cutaneous melanoma.

The junction carries 11 bases between V and J, which are trimmed by 7 bases and 1 base respectively. Taken from cysteine to phenylalanine, the CDR3 has 15 residues. The retained sequence is limited to the CDR3, 45 bases, with the frame set at the first base. Per the germline V gene, SNHLY is the CDR1 and FYNNEI is the CDR2. Points the paper makes about the study in general: The antigen specificity of the peripheral T cells that underwent clonal expansion was not determined. Clonal expansion of both CD4+ and CD8+ blood T cells was observed from baseline to week 6 at doses 0.1 to 3.0 mg/kg. After ivuxolimab, CD8+ T cells had more expanded clones than CD4+ T cells on average. In partial responders in the 0.1-3.0 mg/kg groups, normalized peripheral clonal expansion was found to be among the lowest, especially among CD8+ T cells. Low levels of normalized T-cell clonal expansion were also shown by some nonresponding patients.

The trial excluded patients who had a history of autoimmune disease or were on systemic immunosuppression. Peripheral blood for TCR sequencing was drawn from every dose cohort at baseline, at cycle 4 day 1 and at cycle 7 day 1. The samples were taken from a phase I, first-in-human, multicenter, open-label dose-escalation trial of ivuxolimab. The trial enrolled adults with locally advanced or metastatic head and neck squamous cell, hepatocellular, melanoma or renal cell carcinoma. Before TCR sequencing, CD4+ and CD8+ T cells were separately sorted from peripheral blood. The sample was CD4+ or CD8+ T cells sorted from blood, taken in a trial of the OX40 agonist ivuxolimab. This sequence was found in an adult with an advanced solid tumor such as melanoma, head and neck, liver or kidney cancer. The chain is encoded by TRBV2 joined to TRBJ2-6; a confident D gene designation cannot be given. The base sequence is TGTGCCAGCAAATGGGAAGGGTCTGGGGCCAACGTCCTGACTTTC. Protein translation: CASKWEGSGANVLTF.